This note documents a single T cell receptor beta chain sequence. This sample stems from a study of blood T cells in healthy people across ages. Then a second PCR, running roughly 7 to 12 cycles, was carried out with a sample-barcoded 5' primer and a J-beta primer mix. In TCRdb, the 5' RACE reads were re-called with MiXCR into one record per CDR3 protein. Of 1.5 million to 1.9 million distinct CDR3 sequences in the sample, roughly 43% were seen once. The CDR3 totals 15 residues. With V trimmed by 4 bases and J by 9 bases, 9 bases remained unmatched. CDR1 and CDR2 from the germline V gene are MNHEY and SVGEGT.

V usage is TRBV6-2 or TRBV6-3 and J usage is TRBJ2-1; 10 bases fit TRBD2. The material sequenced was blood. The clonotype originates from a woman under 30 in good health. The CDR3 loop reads CASSSASGRIAEQFF. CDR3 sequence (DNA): TGTGCCAGCAGTTCGGCTAGCGGGAGAATTGCTGAGCAGTTCTTC.